This T cell receptor (beta chain) was identified during a study of blood T cell repertoires in COVID-19. About the study: The samples span acute and convalescent COVID-19 from the United States, Italy and Spain.

Repertoires were generated with immunoSEQ multiplex PCR, while TCRdb's copy carries only in-frame clones and drops some. Of about 370,000 clones in the sample, roughly 90% were seen once. The V gene lost 5 bases and the J gene lost 2 bases, with 17 bases spanning the gap. The CDR3 totals 16 residues. Germline V CDR1 and CDR2: SGHNT, YENEEA. The receptor was isolated from a woman in her 30s with COVID-19, enrolled during active disease. The material sequenced was peripheral blood. This chain joins TRBV11-3 and TRBJ2-3, with D tentatively TRBD1 (6 bases). The CDR3 reads CASSTITGKYTDTQYF. The CDR3 nucleotides are TGTGCCAGCAGCACTATAACAGGGAAATACACAGATACGCAGTATTTT. Variable domain in full (rest from reference TRBV11-3 and TRBJ2-3): EAGVVQSPRYKIIEKKQPVAFWCNPISGHNTLYWYLQNLGQGPELLIRYENEEAVDDSQLPKDRFSAERLKGVDSTLKIQPAELGDSAVYLCASSTITGKYTDTQYFGPGTRLTVL.